Each of the 26 T cell receptor beta chains below was sequenced from the same sample in a study of type 1 regulatory T cells. Antigens of these TCRs are unknown. TCRdb fed the reads into MiXCR, producing one record per CDR3 protein. This table holds some 60,000 distinct CDR3 sequences, 62% found once. Sequencing used cultured non-Tr1 T cells, either the whole culture or a sorted T cell fraction (not recorded which). The receptors stem from a human donor in good health.

The J gene is TRBJ1-2, the V gene TRBV30, with D maybe TRBD1 (5 bases). In germline, CDR1 is GTSNPN, CDR2 SVGIG (reference sequence). The CDR3 consists of 13 residues. Trimming shortened V by 6 bases and J by 5 bases, and 16 bases separated the two germline ends. The CDR3 loop is CACLKGAIYGYTF. The CDR3, as DNA: TGTGCCTGTCTTAAAGGGGCCATTTATGGCTACACCTTC.

This rearrangement joins TRBV7-8 to TRBJ1-2; 7 positions agree with TRBD1. Germline V gene data show CDR1 as SGHVS and CDR2 as FQNEAQ. This CDR3 has 17 amino acids. Trimming removed 2 bases from V and 4 bases from J; junction bases left unmatched: 13. CDR3 nucleotides: TGTGCCAGCAGCTTAAGAAACAGACAGGGCTTGGGCTATGGCTACACCTTC. It translates to CASSLRNRQGLGYGYTF. Full variable domain (rest looked up from reference TRBV7-8 and TRBJ1-2): GAGVSQSPRYKVAKRGQDVALRCDPISGHVSLFWYQQALGQGPEFLTYFQNEAQLDKSGLPSDRFFAERPEGSVSTLKIQRTQQEDSAVYLCASSLRNRQGLGYGYTFGSGTRLTVV.

This chain links TRBV7-8 with TRBJ2-7, with unresolved D. The CDR3 runs to 13 residues. Trimming left V 4 bases short and J 2 bases short, with 9 bases between. Germline CDR1 is SGHVS and CDR2 is FQNEAQ. This CDR3 reads CASSSRLAYEQYF. The CDR3 bases are TGTGCCAGCAGCTCCAGACTCGCCTACGAGCAGTACTTC.

To note about this clonotype: The junction departs from germline at one end; a sequencing error may be responsible. The V gene is TRBV19, the J gene TRBJ2-5, with 7 bases matching TRBD1. Per the germline V gene, CDR1 is LNHDA and CDR2 is SQIVND (reference sequence). The CDR3 has 16 residues. CDR3 region: CASSTPTGNRQETQYF. In nucleotides, the CDR3 is TGTGCAAGTAGTACCCCGACAGGGAATCGCCAAGAGACCCAGTACTTC.

The chain employs TRBV3-1 and TRBJ2-1; 8 positions agree with TRBD1. Looked up from germline, CDR1 is LGHDT and CDR2 is YNNKEL (reference sequence). Trimming took 5 bases from V and 0 from J; bases not matched to a gene: 9. CDR3 size: 17 residues. The CDR3 is CASSSRTGTYSYNEQFF. The CDR3 DNA is TGTGCCAGCAGCTCCAGGACAGGGACTTACTCCTACAATGAGCAGTTCTTC.

This clonotype was seen once. The rearrangement joins TRBV12-3 or TRBV12-4 to TRBJ1-6; 7 bases map to TRBD1. Unmatched junction bases numbered 9, after V lost 5 bases and J lost 5 bases. CDR3 length equals 16 residues. CDR3 protein: CASSIRQGVNNSPLHF. The CDR3 nucleotides read TGTGCCAGCAGTATCCGACAGGGAGTAAATAATTCACCCCTCCACTTT.

V and J are TRBV3-1 and TRBJ1-1; no clear D. The V gene's germline CDR1 is LGHDT and CDR2 YNNKEL (reference sequence). The ends were cut back, 8 bases at V and 3 bases at J, with 7 bases in the middle. The CDR3 sequence is 11 residues long. DNA of the CDR3: TGTGCCAGCCGGACTGACACTGAAGCTTTCTTT. Translation gives CASRTDTEAFF. The variable domain in full, with the rest retrieved from reference TRBV3-1 and TRBJ1-1, is DTAVSQTPKYLVTQMGNDKSIKCEQNLGHDTMYWYKQDSKKFLKIMFSYNNKELIINETVPNRFSPKSPDKAHLNLHINSLELGDSAVYFCASRTDTEAFFGQGTRLTVV.

This sequence joins TRBV4-1 and TRBJ2-1; TRBD2 matches at 9 bases. V lost 1 base, J lost 6 bases, and 10 bases stayed unmatched. Looked up from germline, CDR1 is MGHRA and CDR2 is YSYEKL. This CDR3 has 17 residues. CDR3 in DNA: TGCGCCAGCAGCCAAGGGGTTTTGGCGGGAGGGACCAATGAGCAGTTCTTC. Translated, it gives CASSQGVLAGGTNEQFF.

The V call is TRBV9, the J call TRBJ1-1, with a possible D match to TRBD1 (6 bases). This CDR3 spans 15 amino acids. Germline CDR1 is SGDLS and CDR2 is YYNGEE. Trimming pared 0 bases from V and 7 bases from J, leaving 16 bases between. CDR3 DNA sequence: TGTGCCAGCAGCGTAGTGCCAGGGGCGCTCGGTGAAGCTTTCTTT. Translating gives CASSVVPGALGEAFF.

This clonotype has just a few counts. The chain uses TRBV6-1 and TRBJ1-5, with D unclear. The ends were cut back, 8 bases at V and 7 bases at J, with 15 bases in the middle. The CDR3 totals 13 residues. The germline V gene encodes CDR1 MNHNS and CDR2 SASEGT. CDR3 nucleotides: TGTGCCAGCTCAATGGGGTACGACCAGCCCCAGCATTTT. This translates into CASSMGYDQPQHF.

This rearrangement joins TRBV27 to TRBJ1-5, with D uncertain. The length of the CDR3 is 15 residues. The ends were cut back, 8 bases at V and 0 bases at J, with 14 bases in the middle. Germline V gives CDR1 MNHEY, CDR2 SMNVEV (reference sequence). The CDR3 reads CASSEGYYSNQPQHF. The CDR3 DNA reads TGTGCCAGCTCAGAAGGGTATTATAGCAATCAGCCCCAGCATTTT.

The rearrangement joins TRBV30 to TRBJ2-4, with 7 bases lining up with TRBD2. The CDR3 loop spans 15 amino acids. In germline, CDR1 is GTSNPN, CDR2 SVGIG (reference sequence). Trimming removed 7 bases from V and 1 base from J; junction bases left unmatched: 10. CDR3 bases: TGTGCCTCCCACGGGGGGTATGATGCCAAAAACATTCAGTACTTC. Translated, it gives CASHGGYDAKNIQYF.

The chain has TRBV10-3 and TRBJ2-5; the match to TRBD1 covers 7 bases. The length of the CDR3 is 15 residues. The V and J ends lost 7 bases and 2 bases, in that order; junction bases with no gene match: 10. Germline V lookup: CDR1 ENHRY, CDR2 SYGVKD. The CDR3 DNA sequence: TGTGCCATCAAGGGCGACAGGGCCGGACAAGAGACCCAGTACTTC. This translates into CAIKGDRAGQETQYF.

The chain joins TRBV15 to TRBJ2-1; TRBD2 matches 14 bases. Germline lookup yields CDR1 LNHNV and CDR2 YYDKDF (reference sequence). V was clipped by 1 base and J by 4 bases; unmatched bases: 0. CDR3 length equals 16 residues. CDR3 DNA sequence: TGTGCCACCAGCAGAGGGACTAGCGGGAGGTACAATGAGCAGTTCTTC. Protein: CATSRGTSGRYNEQFF.

This chain links TRBV6-6 with TRBJ2-2; no definite D call. Germline-derived CDR1 and CDR2 are MNHNY and SVGAGI (reference sequence). V shed 6 bases and J shed 5 bases, with 4 bases lying between them. The CDR3 is made up of 11 amino acids. This CDR3 is CASRITGELFF. DNA for the CDR3: TGTGCCAGCAGAATAACCGGGGAGCTGTTTTTT.

About this clonotype: Possible read error: a much larger clone is one base away. The rearrangement joins TRBV12-3 or TRBV12-4 to TRBJ2-2; D remains ambiguous. Trimming stripped 7 bases from V and 6 bases from J, with 15 bases between. The CDR3 is made up of 14 amino acids. CDR3 protein: CASNPVGFAGELFF. CDR3 in DNA: TGTGCCAGCAATCCGGTAGGGTTCGCCGGGGAGCTGTTTTTT.

The CDR3, as DNA: TGTGCCAGCAGCCTGGGACGGCAAGAGACCCAGTACTTC. This codes for CASSLGRQETQYF. V gene TRBV3-1 combines with J gene TRBJ2-5, with D possibly called TRBD1 or TRBD2 (5 bases each). V shed 4 bases and J shed 2 bases, with 8 bases lying between them. Germline V gene data show CDR1 as LGHDT and CDR2 as YNNKEL (reference sequence). CDR3 length: 13 amino acids.

This chain links TRBV12-3 or TRBV12-4 with TRBJ1-5, with D possibly TRBD1 on 5 matching bases. The CDR3 contains 14 residues. The V gene lost 3 bases and the J gene lost 7 bases, with 13 bases spanning the gap. For the CDR3, the DNA is TGTGCCAGCAGTTTTGCAGGGTCGGGGCAGCCCCAGCATTTT. Translating gives CASSFAGSGQPQHF.

This chain connects TRBV6-2 or TRBV6-3 to TRBJ2-1; TRBD1 might be the D (6 bases). V gave up 2 bases and J gave up 3 bases, with 17 bases separating them. Germline V gives CDR1 MNHEY, CDR2 SVGEGT. The CDR3 is made up of 17 amino acids. The CDR3 sequence: CASSYPKGQSFYNEQFF. CDR3 DNA: TGTGCCAGCAGTTACCCCAAAGGACAGAGCTTCTACAATGAGCAGTTCTTC.

This chain links TRBV5-4 with TRBJ2-3; the D gene is possibly TRBD1 (5 bases). This CDR3 is 13 amino acids long. Trimming cost V 2 bases and J 5 bases, with 9 bases left between them. Germline-derived CDR1 and CDR2 are SGHNT and YYREEE (reference sequence). The CDR3 DNA sequence: TGTGCCAGCAGCTTAGCAGGGTTAGATACGCAGTATTTT. Its protein is CASSLAGLDTQYF.

Only a few counts were recorded for this clonotype. V gene TRBV24-1 combines with J gene TRBJ2-5, with no clear D. Germline values: CDR1 KGHDR, CDR2 SFDVKD. The CDR3 runs to 15 residues. The V end was cut by 3 bases, the J end by 2 bases, with 12 bases between. As DNA, the CDR3 is TGTGCCACCAGTGATCGGCTGTCCCGACAAGAGACCCAGTACTTC. It specifies CATSDRLSRQETQYF.

The rearrangement links TRBV5-1 to TRBJ2-6, with D tentatively TRBD1 or TRBD2 (5 bases each). The CDR3 totals 21 residues. V was shortened by 0 bases and J by 0 bases, with 22 bases between the two germline ends. The V gene's germline CDR1 is SGHRS and CDR2 YFSETQ. In nucleotides, the CDR3 is TGCGCCAGCAGCTTGGGTTCGTTTCGGGGACCCTTAGCCTCTGGGGCCAACGTCCTGACTTTC. Translation: CASSLGSFRGPLASGANVLTF.

With respect to this clonotype: Without the conserved terminal phenylalanine or tryptophan, this CDR3 likely stems from a read error. The DNA is omitted, as the CDR3 cannot be located on it reliably, and the CDR3 follows TCRdb's listing. The V gene is TRBV4-1, the J gene TRBJ2-7; the DNA was not compared with TRBD1, the D call given in the table. The CDR3 is 14 residues long, counting both termini. From germline, CDR1 is MGHRA and CDR2 YSYEKL. CDR3 loop: CASSPFFGGQVAFS.

In this sample, this clonotype is medium-sized. The chain is built from TRBV5-1 and TRBJ2-1; D is undetermined. Per the germline V gene, CDR1 is SGHRS and CDR2 is YFSETQ. The CDR3 consists of 14 residues. Trimming pared 0 bases from V and 3 bases from J, leaving 7 bases between. CDR3: CASSLGLDYNEQFF. CDR3 nucleotide sequence: TGCGCCAGCAGCTTGGGACTTGACTACAATGAGCAGTTCTTC.

This clonotype was seen only a few times. The gene calls are TRBV27 and TRBJ2-7; D possibly corresponds to TRBD2 (6 bases). Trimming pared 2 bases from V and 2 bases from J, leaving 10 bases between. The CDR3 runs 14 residues. Germline CDR1 MNHEY, CDR2 SMNVEV (reference sequence). The CDR3 DNA follows: TGTGCCAGCAGTTTAGATAGGACTACCTACGAGCAGTACTTC. This translates into CASSLDRTTYEQYF.

The rearrangement links TRBV7-9 to TRBJ2-7; 9 bases line up with TRBD2. The J segment lost 3 bases and the V segment lost 6 bases, leaving 3 bases of the junction unmatched. The CDR3 runs to 13 residues. Looked up from germline, CDR1 is SEHNR and CDR2 is FQNEAQ (reference sequence). CDR3 sequence reads: CASRPSGNYEQYF. The CDR3 coding sequence is TGTGCCAGCAGGCCTAGCGGGAACTACGAGCAGTACTTC. Together with reference TRBV7-9 and TRBJ2-7, the CDR3 gives the full variable domain: DTGVSQNPRHKITKRGQNVTFRCDPISEHNRLYWYRQTLGQGPEFLTYFQNEAQLEKSRLLSDRFSAERPKGSFSTLEIQRTEQGDSAMYLCASRPSGNYEQYFGPGTRLTVT.